This TCR beta chain was profiled in a study of regulatory T cells in long-lasting Graves disease. Study-level points and caveats: Results may be inaccurate due to the small sample size.

Time point reported: newly diagnosed GD, antithyroid drugs for less than 3 months. From PBMCs, RNA was extracted and then used to make the TCR library. Sequencing libraries for TCR beta were prepared with iRepertoire HTBI primers and Arm-PCR of CDR3 regions. TCRdb re-derived calls from the multiplex PCR reads in MiXCR, one entry per CDR3 protein. The data hold approximately 400,000 distinct CDR3 sequences, with about 11% observed a single time. This clonotype was detected only a few times. What it binds is unknown. Germline lookup yields CDR1 MNHNS and CDR2 SASEGT. The CDR3 covers 13 residues. Trimming removed 7 bases at V and 5 bases at J, with 14 bases between. The same sample was also studied in work on T cells in Graves' hyperthyroidism and ophthalmopathy. That source adds: Ophthalmopathy was told apart from stable hyperthyroidism by a 13 V-J model.

This receptor was identified in a woman between 18 and 30 years old with Graves disease. The source material was peripheral blood mononuclear cells (PBMCs), sampled at new diagnosis, from a patient treated with antithyroid drugs. V is TRBV6-1 and J is TRBJ1-1; D remains unclear. The chain's CDR3 is CASTTLDSTEAFF. The CDR3 bases are TGTGCCAGCACTACATTAGATAGTACTGAAGCTTTCTTT.